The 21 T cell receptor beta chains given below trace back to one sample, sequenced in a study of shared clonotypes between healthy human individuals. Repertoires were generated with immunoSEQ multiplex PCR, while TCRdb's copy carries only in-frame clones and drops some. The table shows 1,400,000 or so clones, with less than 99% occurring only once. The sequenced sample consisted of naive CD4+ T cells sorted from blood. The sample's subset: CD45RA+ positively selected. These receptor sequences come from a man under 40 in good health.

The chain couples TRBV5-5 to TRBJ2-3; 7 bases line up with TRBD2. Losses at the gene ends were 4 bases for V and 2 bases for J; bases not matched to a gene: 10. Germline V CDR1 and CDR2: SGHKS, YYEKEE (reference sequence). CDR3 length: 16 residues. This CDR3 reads CASSVGTIRYTDTQYF. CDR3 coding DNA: TGTGCCAGCAGCGTGGGGACTATAAGATACACAGATACGCAGTATTTT. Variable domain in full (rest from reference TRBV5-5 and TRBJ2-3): DAGVTQSPTHLIKTRGQQVTLRCSPISGHKSVSWYQQVLGQGPQFIFQYYEKEERGRGNFPDRFSARQFPNYSSELNVNALLLGDSALYLCASSVGTIRYTDTQYFGPGTRLTVL.

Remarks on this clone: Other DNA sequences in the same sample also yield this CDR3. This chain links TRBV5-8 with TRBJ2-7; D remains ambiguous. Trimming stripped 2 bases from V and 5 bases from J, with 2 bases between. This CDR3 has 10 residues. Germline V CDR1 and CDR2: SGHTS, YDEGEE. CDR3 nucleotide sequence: TGTGCCAGCAGCTTCCACGAGCAGTACTTC. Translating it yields CASSFHEQYF.

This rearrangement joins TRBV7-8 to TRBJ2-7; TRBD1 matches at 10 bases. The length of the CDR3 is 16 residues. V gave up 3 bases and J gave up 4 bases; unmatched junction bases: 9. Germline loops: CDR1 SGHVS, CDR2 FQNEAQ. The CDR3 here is CASSFSPGTGDYEQYF. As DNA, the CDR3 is TGTGCCAGCAGCTTTAGCCCCGGGACAGGGGATTACGAGCAGTACTTC.

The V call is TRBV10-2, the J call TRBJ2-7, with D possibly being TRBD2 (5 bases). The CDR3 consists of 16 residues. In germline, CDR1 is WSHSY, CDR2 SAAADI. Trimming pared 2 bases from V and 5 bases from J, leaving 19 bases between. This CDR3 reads CASSEGQTNGVHEQYF. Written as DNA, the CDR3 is TGCGCCAGCAGTGAGGGCCAGACTAATGGTGTCCACGAGCAGTACTTC.

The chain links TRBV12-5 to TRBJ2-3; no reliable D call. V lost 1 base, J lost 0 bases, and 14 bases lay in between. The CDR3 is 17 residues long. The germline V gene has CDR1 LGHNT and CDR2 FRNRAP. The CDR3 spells CASGLGAQVGSTDTQYF. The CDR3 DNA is TGTGCTAGTGGTTTGGGGGCCCAAGTAGGGAGCACAGATACGCAGTATTTT.

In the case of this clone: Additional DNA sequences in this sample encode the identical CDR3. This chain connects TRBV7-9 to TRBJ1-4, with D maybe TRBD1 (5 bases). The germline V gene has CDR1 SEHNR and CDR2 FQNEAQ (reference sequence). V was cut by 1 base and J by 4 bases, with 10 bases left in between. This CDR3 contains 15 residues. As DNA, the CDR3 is TGTGCCAGCAGCTTAGGGCAGGGCCTTAATGAAAAACTGTTTTTT. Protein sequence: CASSLGQGLNEKLFF.

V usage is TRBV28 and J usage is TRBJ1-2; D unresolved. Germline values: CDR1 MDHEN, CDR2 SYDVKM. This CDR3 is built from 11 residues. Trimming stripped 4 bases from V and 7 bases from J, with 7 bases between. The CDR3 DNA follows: TGTGCCAGCAGTTCGGATGGTGGCTACACCTTC. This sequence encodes CASSSDGGYTF.

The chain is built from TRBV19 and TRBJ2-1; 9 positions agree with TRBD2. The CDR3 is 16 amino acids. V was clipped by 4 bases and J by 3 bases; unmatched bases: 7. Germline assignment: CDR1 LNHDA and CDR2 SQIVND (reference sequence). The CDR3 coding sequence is TGTGCCAGTAGTACGTTAGCGGGAGTACGCTACAATGAGCAGTTCTTC. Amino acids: CASSTLAGVRYNEQFF.

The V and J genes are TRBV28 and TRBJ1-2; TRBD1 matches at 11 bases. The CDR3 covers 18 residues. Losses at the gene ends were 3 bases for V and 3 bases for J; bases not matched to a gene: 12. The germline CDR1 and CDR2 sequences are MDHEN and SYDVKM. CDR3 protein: CASSLPTDRGRFYYGYTF. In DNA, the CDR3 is TGTGCCAGCAGTTTGCCAACGGACAGGGGGCGGTTTTACTATGGCTACACCTTC.

In DNA, the CDR3 is TGCGCCAGCAGCTTGTGGTCTTCAGATGAGCAGTTCTTC. It codes for CASSLWSSDEQFF. This sequence joins TRBV5-1 and TRBJ2-1; D is unclear. Between the trimmed V and J ends, which lost 1 base and 8 bases, there was a span of 10 bases. The CDR3 extends over 13 amino acids. Germline V gene sequence: CDR1 SGHRS, CDR2 YFSETQ.

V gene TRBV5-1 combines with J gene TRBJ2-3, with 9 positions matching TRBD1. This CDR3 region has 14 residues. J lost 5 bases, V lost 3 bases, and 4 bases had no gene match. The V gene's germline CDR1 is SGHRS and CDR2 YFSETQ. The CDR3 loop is CASSSPDRGDTQYF. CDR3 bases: TGCGCCAGCAGCTCACCGGACAGGGGAGATACGCAGTATTTT.

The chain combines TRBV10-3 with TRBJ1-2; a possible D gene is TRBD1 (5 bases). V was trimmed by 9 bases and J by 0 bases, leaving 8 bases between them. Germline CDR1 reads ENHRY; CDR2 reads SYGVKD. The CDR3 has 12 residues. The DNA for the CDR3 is TGTGCCATACAGGATCCTAACTATGGCTACACCTTC. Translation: CAIQDPNYGYTF.

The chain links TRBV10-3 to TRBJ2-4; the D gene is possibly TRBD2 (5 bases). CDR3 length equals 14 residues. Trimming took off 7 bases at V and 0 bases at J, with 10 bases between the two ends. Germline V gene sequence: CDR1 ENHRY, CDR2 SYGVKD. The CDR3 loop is CAIKADLAKNIQYF. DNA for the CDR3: TGTGCCATCAAGGCGGACTTAGCCAAAAACATTCAGTACTTC.

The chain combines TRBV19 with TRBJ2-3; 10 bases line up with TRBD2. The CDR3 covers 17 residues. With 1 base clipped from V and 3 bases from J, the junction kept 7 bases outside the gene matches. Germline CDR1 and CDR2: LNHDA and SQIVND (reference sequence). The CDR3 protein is CASSIVPSGSGTDTQYF. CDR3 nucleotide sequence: TGTGCCAGTAGTATAGTGCCTAGCGGGAGTGGAACAGATACGCAGTATTTT.

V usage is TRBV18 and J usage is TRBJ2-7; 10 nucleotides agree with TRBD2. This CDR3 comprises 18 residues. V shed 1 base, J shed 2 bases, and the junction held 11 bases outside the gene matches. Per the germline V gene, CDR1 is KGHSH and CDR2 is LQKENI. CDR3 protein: CASSPLASGGRGTYEQYF. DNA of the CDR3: TGTGCCAGCTCACCACTGGCTAGCGGGGGCCGAGGGACCTACGAGCAGTACTTC.

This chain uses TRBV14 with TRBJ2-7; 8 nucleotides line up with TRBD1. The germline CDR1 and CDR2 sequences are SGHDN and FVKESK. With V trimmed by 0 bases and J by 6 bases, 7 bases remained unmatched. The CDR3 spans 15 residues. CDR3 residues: CASSQESGGSLEQYF. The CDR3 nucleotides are TGTGCCAGCAGCCAAGAGTCAGGGGGCTCCCTCGAGCAGTACTTC.

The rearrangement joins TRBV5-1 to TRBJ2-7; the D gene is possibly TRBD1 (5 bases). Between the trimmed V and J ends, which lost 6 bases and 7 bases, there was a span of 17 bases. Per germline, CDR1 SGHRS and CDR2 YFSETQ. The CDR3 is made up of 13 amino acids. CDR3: CASTLQVAGEQYF. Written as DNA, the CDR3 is TGCGCCAGCACTTTACAGGTTGCTGGGGAGCAGTACTTC.

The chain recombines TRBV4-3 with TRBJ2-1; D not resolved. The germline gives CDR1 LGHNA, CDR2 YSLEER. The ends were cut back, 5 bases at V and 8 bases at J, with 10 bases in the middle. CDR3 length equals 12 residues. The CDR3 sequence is CASSERVDEQFF. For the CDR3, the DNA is TGCGCCAGCAGCGAACGGGTTGATGAGCAGTTCTTC.

CDR3 in DNA: TGTGCCAGCTCCGTCTCGGGCCGACGCACCTACGAGCAGTACTTC. Translation gives CASSVSGRRTYEQYF. V usage is TRBV18 and J usage is TRBJ2-7; D is unclear. The germline V and J ends were trimmed by 6 bases and 2 bases, with 17 bases remaining between them. The V gene's germline CDR1 is KGHSH and CDR2 LQKENI. The CDR3 has 15 amino acids. The whole variable domain, remainder taken from reference TRBV18 and TRBJ2-7, is NAGVMQNPRHLVRRRGQEARLRCSPMKGHSHVYWYRQLPEEGLKFMVYLQKENIIDESGMPKERFSAEFPKEGPSILRIQQVVRGDSAAYFCASSVSGRRTYEQYFGPGTRLTVT.

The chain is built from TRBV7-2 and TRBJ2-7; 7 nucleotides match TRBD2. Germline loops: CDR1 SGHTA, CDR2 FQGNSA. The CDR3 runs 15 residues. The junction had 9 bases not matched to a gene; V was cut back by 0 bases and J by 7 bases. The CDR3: CASSLASTSVGEQYF. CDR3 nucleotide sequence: TGTGCCAGCAGCTTAGCGAGCACTAGCGTCGGTGAGCAGTACTTC.

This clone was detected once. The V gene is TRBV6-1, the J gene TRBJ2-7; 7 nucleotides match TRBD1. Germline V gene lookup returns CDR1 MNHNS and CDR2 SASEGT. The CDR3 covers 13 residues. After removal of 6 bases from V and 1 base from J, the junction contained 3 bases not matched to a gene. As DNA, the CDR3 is TGTGCCAGCAGAGGGGGCGCGTCCTACGAGCAGTACTTC. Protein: CASRGGASYEQYF.